This TCR beta chain came from a study of cytomegalovirus exposure and HLA in healthy donors. Whole-study results and caveats: In vitro work confirmed that a few CMV-associated chains recognize CMV antigens. Cytomegalovirus-associated status was assigned to approximately 160 TCR beta chains. For cytomegalovirus status, the classifier reportedly gave diagnoses with high specificity and sensitivity.

Generated by immunoSEQ multiplex PCR, the TCRdb table keeps only in-frame clones and is missing some. This table holds under 200,000 clones, about 90% found once. Note on this clone: The target antigen is unknown.

The donors were members of the validation cohort, which comprised 120 subjects and was separate from the first cohort of about 700 subjects. The CDR3 has 15 amino acids. Trimming took off 5 bases at V and 1 base at J, with 13 bases between the two ends. CDR1 and CDR2 (germline): SGHVS, FNYEAQ. The sequence was obtained from a woman between 18 and 29 years old in good health and CMV-seropositive. Source material: PBMCs. The chain couples TRBV7-6 to TRBJ2-3, with D tentatively TRBD2 (6 bases). CDR3 in DNA: TGTGCCAGCAGCATCTCCGGGACTCGCACAGATACGCAGTATTTT. It codes for CASSISGTRTDTQYF.